Listed below are T cell receptor beta chains from one sample, sequenced in a study of beta chain features in type 1 diabetes. Generated by immunoSEQ multiplex PCR, the TCRdb table keeps only in-frame clones and is missing some. The sample holds around 56,000 clones, 50% to 55% seen once. The sample taken for sequencing was Tregs from blood. Receptor source: a middle-aged woman with type 1 diabetes. CDR3s leave out the opening cysteine and the closing phenylalanine or tryptophan.

J gene,CDR3 length,V gene,CDR3 protein
TRBJ1-2,12,TRBV5-1,ASRPGTGDYGYT
TRBJ1-2,10,TRBV19,ASSDTGVGYT
TRBJ2-1,11,TRBV7-6,ASSLVSDYEQF
TRBJ1-5,12,TRBV6-1,ASSEPRVRQPQH
TRBJ2-2,13,TRBV18,ASSERQGGTGELF
TRBJ1-4,12,TRBV10-3,AISESWEDEKLF
TRBJ1-1,13,TRBV6-1,ASSDPGQGNTEAF
TRBJ1-1,13,TRBV16,ASSQSPGQSTEAF
TRBJ1-1,16,TRBV27,ASSLNGGTGTSNTEAF
TRBJ2-5,13,TRBV6-1,ASSEGASGSKTQY
TRBJ1-6,11,TRBV10-3,ASTFTGNSPLH
TRBJ1-1,12,TRBV19,ASRPGQQNTEAF
TRBJ2-2,12,TRBV30,ACVGQVNTGELF
TRBJ2-7,10,TRBV7-9,ASSFVGAEQY
TRBJ1-2,13,TRBV7-9,ASRPSGQGDYGYT
TRBJ2-7,12,TRBV28,ASSSTGQGIEQY
TRBJ2-1,13,TRBV5-4,ASSSGQGTYNEQF
TRBJ1-2,12,TRBV5-1,ASSFWQTNYGYT
TRBJ2-1,9,TRBV5-1,ASSRNNEQF
TRBJ1-2,13,TRBV5-1,ASSSTGVSGDGYT
TRBJ1-2,11,TRBV5-5,ASSLLGGYGYT
TRBJ1-2,10,TRBV29-1,SVREGDYGYT